The 21 T cell receptor beta chains given below trace back to one sample, sequenced in a study of CD8 T cells in ankylosing spondylitis. Overall study findings and caveats: Ankylosing spondylitis blood appeared to carry a characteristic TCR beta motif of several highly homologous variants.

TCRdb re-called the 5' RACE reads through MiXCR, storing one row per CDR3 protein. The sample shows 500,000 or so distinct CDR3 sequences, less than 6% of them seen only once. No antigen has been assigned to these receptors. Sequenced input: blood, either unsorted or a sorted T cell fraction (not recorded which). These receptor sequences come from a male donor with ankylosing spondylitis.

This clonotype was observed at least ten times. Sequence at one end of the junction differs from germline and may be a read error. The V gene is TRBV7-2, the J gene TRBJ1-4; D call uncertain. There are 13 residues in the CDR3. Per germline, CDR1 SGHTA and CDR2 FQGNSA. DNA of the CDR3: TGTGCCAGCAGCGAGGGTACTACTGAAAAACTGTTTTTT. This translates into CASSEGTTEKLFF.

This clonotype was seen repeatedly, ten times or more. The V and J genes are TRBV5-5 and TRBJ1-6; 7 nucleotides match TRBD1. The length of the CDR3 is 14 residues. The J segment lost 7 bases and the V segment lost 4 bases, leaving 5 bases of the junction unmatched. Looked up from germline, CDR1 is SGHKS and CDR2 is YYEKEE (reference sequence). The CDR3: CASSRDSFNSPLHF. For the CDR3, the DNA is TGTGCCAGCAGCAGGGACAGCTTCAATTCACCCCTCCACTTT.

The chain recombines TRBV6-5 with TRBJ2-3, with 7 bases matching TRBD1. This CDR3 is 15 amino acids long. With 2 bases clipped from V and 8 bases from J, the junction kept 10 bases outside the gene matches. CDR1 and CDR2 from the germline V gene are MNHEY and SVGAGI. The CDR3 nucleotides read TGTGCCAGCAGTTACAGACAGGGTGGGTCCCTTACGCAGTATTTT. Translation gives CASSYRQGGSLTQYF.

The V and J genes are TRBV27 and TRBJ2-7, with D perhaps being TRBD1 or TRBD2 (6 bases each). Germline loops: CDR1 MNHEY, CDR2 SMNVEV (reference sequence). The CDR3 is 16 residues long. The ends were cut back, 5 bases at V and 3 bases at J, with 20 bases in the middle. For the CDR3, the DNA is TGTGCCAGCAGTCTCAAGGGGGTAGCGGCATTCTACGAGCAGTACTTC. The encoded protein is CASSLKGVAAFYEQYF.

The genes are TRBV30 and TRBJ1-4, with D perhaps matching TRBD1 (5 bases). Germline CDR1 reads GTSNPN; CDR2 reads SVGIG (reference sequence). V was clipped by 0 bases and J by 10 bases, with 15 bases between them. CDR3 length: 14 residues. The CDR3 bases are TGTGCCTGGAGTGTACCGCCAGGGAGGGGAAAACTGTTTTTT. Translating it yields CAWSVPPGRGKLFF.

This clonotype was recorded a few times. J is TRBJ2-1 and V is TRBV6-5, with a weak D call TRBD2 (5 bases). Germline CDR1 MNHEY, CDR2 SVGAGI. This CDR3 has 15 residues. Trimming removed 2 bases at V and 0 bases at J, with 8 bases between. This CDR3 reads CASSYGSISYNEQFF. The CDR3 region has the DNA TGTGCCAGCAGTTACGGGAGCATCTCCTACAATGAGCAGTTCTTC.

At least ten counts were recorded for this clonotype. This chain connects TRBV15 to TRBJ2-1; D uncertain. CDR1 and CDR2 from the germline V gene are LNHNV and YYDKDF (reference sequence). The CDR3 has 16 residues. V lost 0 bases, J lost 6 bases, and 15 bases lay in between. The CDR3 DNA follows: TGTGCCACCAGCAGAGATCTAAGAGATCCTTCCAATGAGCAGTTCTTC. Its translation is CATSRDLRDPSNEQFF.

This clonotype was counted at least ten times. This chain uses TRBV12-3 or TRBV12-4 with TRBJ1-3; no clear D. Trimming left V 2 bases short and J 0 bases short, with 11 bases between. This CDR3 comprises 16 residues. For the CDR3, the DNA is TGTGCCAGCAGTTTAAGTCCGGGCCTCTCTGGAAACACCATATATTTT. This translates into CASSLSPGLSGNTIYF.

The chain has TRBV20-1 and TRBJ2-2; D may be TRBD2 (6 bases). CDR1 and CDR2 (germline): DFQATT, SNEGSKA (reference sequence). The CDR3 covers 15 residues. The V end was cut by 1 base, the J end by 0 bases, with 9 bases between. CDR3 coding DNA: TGCAGTGCTAGAGTCCGGGGGACGAACACCGGGGAGCTGTTTTTT. Its protein product is CSARVRGTNTGELFF.

This clonotype was seen repeatedly, ten times or more. The chain uses TRBV20-1 and TRBJ2-7, with no clear D. CDR3 length equals 13 residues. The V end lost 8 bases, the J end lost 2 bases, and 16 bases lay between the germline ends. Per the germline V gene, CDR1 is DFQATT and CDR2 is SNEGSKA (reference sequence). This CDR3 reads CSTSAIPAYEQYF. The CDR3 nucleotides are TGCAGTACCTCAGCTATTCCAGCCTACGAGCAGTACTTC.

This clonotype was counted at least ten times. The chain joins TRBV7-9 to TRBJ2-1, with D unresolved. The germline V and J ends were trimmed by 4 bases and 4 bases, with 8 bases remaining between them. There are 13 residues in the CDR3. Germline CDR1 reads SEHNR; CDR2 reads FQNEAQ (reference sequence). Here the CDR3 reads CASSSTPYNEQFF. CDR3 nucleotides: TGTGCCAGCAGCTCAACCCCTTACAATGAGCAGTTCTTC.

In this sample, this clonotype turned up many times. The V and J genes are TRBV10-3 and TRBJ2-1, with 11 nucleotides matching TRBD1. V lost 8 bases, J lost 5 bases, and 5 bases stayed unmatched. Germline V gene lookup returns CDR1 ENHRY and CDR2 SYGVKD. The CDR3 totals 14 residues. CDR3 sequence: CAIGGQGANNEQFF. DNA of the CDR3: TGTGCCATCGGCGGACAGGGGGCGAACAATGAGCAGTTCTTC.

There are many counts of this clonotype. CDR3 nucleotides: TGCAGCGCCGGGCCGGGACAGCAAGAGACCCAGTACTTC. Translation gives CSAGPGQQETQYF. The V gene is TRBV29-1, the J gene TRBJ2-5; 7 bases agree with TRBD1. Unmatched junction bases numbered 7, after V lost 7 bases and J lost 2 bases. The germline CDR1 and CDR2 sequences are SQVTM and ANQGSEA. The CDR3 has 13 residues.

This clonotype was counted ten times or more. V usage is TRBV18 and J usage is TRBJ2-3; maybe TRBD1 (5 bases). Per germline, CDR1 KGHSH and CDR2 LQKENI. The CDR3 has 16 residues. With 2 bases removed from V and 4 bases from J, the gap between germline ends came to 16 bases. The CDR3 nucleotides read TGTGCCAGCTCACCAGACTCAGGGTTCACCCCAGATACGCAGTATTTT. The encoded protein is CASSPDSGFTPDTQYF.

The sample holds many counts of this clonotype. V usage is TRBV29-1 and J usage is TRBJ1-2; D is ambiguous. Trimming removed 4 bases at V and 5 bases at J, with 8 bases between. Germline V gene data show CDR1 as SQVTM and CDR2 as ANQGSEA. There are 11 residues in the CDR3. The CDR3 nucleotides are TGCAGCGTTGTGGCAGCTTATGGCTACACCTTC. Translation: CSVVAAYGYTF.

This clonotype came up many times. The chain employs TRBV3-1 and TRBJ2-2; perhaps TRBD1 as D (6 bases). The germline V and J ends were trimmed by 1 base and 5 bases, with 8 bases remaining between them. Germline V gene sequence: CDR1 LGHDT, CDR2 YNNKEL (reference sequence). This CDR3 has 14 residues. The CDR3 DNA is TGTGCCAGCAGCCAAGGAGGGGGTACCGGGGAGCTGTTTTTT. Residues: CASSQGGGTGELFF.

In this sample, this clonotype turned up many times. The CDR3: CASSYRAAYEQYF. DNA of the CDR3: TGTGCCAGCAGTTACCGGGCAGCCTACGAGCAGTACTTC. V and J are TRBV6-5 and TRBJ2-7, with D unresolved. V lost 2 bases to trimming and J lost 2 bases, with 7 bases between them. The germline V gene encodes CDR1 MNHEY and CDR2 SVGAGI. CDR3 size: 13 residues.

This clonotype has a count of ten or more. J is TRBJ2-5 and V is TRBV29-1; D could derive from TRBD1 or TRBD2 (5 bases each). Trimming took 6 bases from V and 2 from J, leaving 10 bases between them. This CDR3 is built from 12 residues. Per germline, CDR1 SQVTM and CDR2 ANQGSEA. This CDR3 reads CSVGRLQETQYF. The CDR3 coding sequence is TGCAGCGTGGGACGTCTTCAAGAGACCCAGTACTTC.

This clonotype was seen at least ten times. V and J are TRBV28 and TRBJ2-5; 8 nucleotides align to TRBD2. Trimming at V came to 5 bases and at J to 3 bases, leaving 11 bases not matched to a gene. Looked up from germline, CDR1 is MDHEN and CDR2 is SYDVKM. CDR3 length: 16 residues. The CDR3 loop is CASSPLAGRKEETQYF. CDR3 DNA: TGTGCCAGCAGTCCTTTAGCGGGGAGAAAGGAAGAGACCCAGTACTTC.

This clonotype showed up just a few times. This chain links TRBV2 with TRBJ2-7; no reliable D call. The ends were cut back, 4 bases at V and 5 bases at J, with 9 bases in the middle. The CDR3 has 12 residues. The germline CDR1 and CDR2 sequences are SNHLY and FYNNEI. Written as DNA, the CDR3 is TGTGCCAGCAGTGTTGCTTTCCACGAGCAGTACTTC. It specifies CASSVAFHEQYF.

CDR3 nucleotides: TGTGCCAGCAGTTCCGGACGCTATACGCAGTATTTT. Amino acids: CASSSGRYTQYF. The rearrangement links TRBV27 to TRBJ2-3; D is unresolved. Trimming stripped 4 bases from V and 7 bases from J, with 9 bases between. Germline values: CDR1 MNHEY, CDR2 SMNVEV (reference sequence). The length of the CDR3 is 12 residues.